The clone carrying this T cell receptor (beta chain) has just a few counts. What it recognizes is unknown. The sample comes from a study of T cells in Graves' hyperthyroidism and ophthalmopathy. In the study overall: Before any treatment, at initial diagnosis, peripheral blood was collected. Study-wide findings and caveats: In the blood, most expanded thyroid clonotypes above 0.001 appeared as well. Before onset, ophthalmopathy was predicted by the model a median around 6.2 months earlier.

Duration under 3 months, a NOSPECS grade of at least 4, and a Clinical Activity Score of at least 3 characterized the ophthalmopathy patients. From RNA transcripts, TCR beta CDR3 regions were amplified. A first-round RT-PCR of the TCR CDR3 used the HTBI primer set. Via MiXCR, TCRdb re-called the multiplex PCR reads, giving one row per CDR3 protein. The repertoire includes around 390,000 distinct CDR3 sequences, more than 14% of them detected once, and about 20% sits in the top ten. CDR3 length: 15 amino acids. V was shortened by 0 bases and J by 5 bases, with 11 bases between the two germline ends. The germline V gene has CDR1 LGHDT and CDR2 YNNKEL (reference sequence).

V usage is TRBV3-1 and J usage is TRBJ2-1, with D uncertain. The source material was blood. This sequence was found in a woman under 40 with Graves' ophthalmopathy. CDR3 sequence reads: CASSQEALINNEQFF. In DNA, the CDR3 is TGTGCCAGCAGCCAAGAAGCACTTATCAACAATGAGCAGTTCTTC.